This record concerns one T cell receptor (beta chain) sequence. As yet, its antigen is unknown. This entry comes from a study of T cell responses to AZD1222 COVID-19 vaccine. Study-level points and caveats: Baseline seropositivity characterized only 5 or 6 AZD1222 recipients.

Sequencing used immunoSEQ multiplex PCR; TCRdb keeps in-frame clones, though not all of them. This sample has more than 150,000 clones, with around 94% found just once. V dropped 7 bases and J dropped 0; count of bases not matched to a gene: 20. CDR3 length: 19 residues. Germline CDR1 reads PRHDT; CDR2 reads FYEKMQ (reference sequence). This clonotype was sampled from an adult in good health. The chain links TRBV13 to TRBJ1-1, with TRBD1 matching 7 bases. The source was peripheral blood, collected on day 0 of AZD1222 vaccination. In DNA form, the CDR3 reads TGTGCCAGCAACGCCCCGGGGGAAGGGGGCGTCCCACTGAACACTGAAGCTTTCTTT. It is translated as CASNAPGEGGVPLNTEAFF.